The TCR beta chain under discussion was sequenced for a study of T cells in localized non-small cell lung cancer. Turning to this clone: Its antigen is currently unknown.

Trimming took 0 bases from V and 4 from J, leaving 10 bases between them. The CDR3 spans 15 residues. Germline V gene lookup returns CDR1 LNHDA and CDR2 SQIVND (reference sequence). Measured with immunoSEQ multiplex PCR; TCRdb has only the in-frame clones, and not every one. The sample contains fewer than 60,000 clones, approximately 82% of which appear only once. Study results and caveats: Median roughly 57 top-100 tumor clones were shared with paired adjacent lung.

The sequenced sample was peripheral blood, obtained before any cancer treatment. This TCR was recovered from a female donor older than 55 with stage II squamous cell lung carcinoma. V usage is TRBV19 and J usage is TRBJ1-5, with D possibly matching TRBD1 (6 bases). DNA for the CDR3: TGTGCCAGTAGTATAGAGGACAGAGAGAATCAGCCCCAGCATTTT. Its translation is CASSIEDRENQPQHF.